This T cell receptor (beta chain) was observed in a study of blood T cells in healthy people across ages. A sample-barcoded 5' primer and a J-beta primer mix were used in a second PCR of roughly 6 to 11 cycles. From the 5' RACE reads, TCRdb called clonotypes with MiXCR, one entry per CDR3 protein. The table includes 1.5 million or so distinct CDR3 sequences, roughly 40% detected once. Each sample yielded at least 6 million isolated PBMCs. Germline CDR1 and CDR2: SGHRS and YFSETQ. This CDR3 is 16 amino acids long. The V gene end was trimmed by 4 bases and the J gene end by 4 bases; junction bases not matched to a gene: 10. Regarding this clonotype: Its antigen is still unknown.

Points from the study as a whole: There were more naive CD4+ cells and higher diversity in long-lived donors than in aged donors. It was not possible, with unsorted PBMCs, to conclusively compare naive and antigen-experienced cells.

The chain employs TRBV5-1 and TRBJ1-2; 10 bases align to TRBD1. The receptor comes from a woman between 18 and 29 years old in good health. The sequencing sample was made of blood. The CDR3 bases are TGCGCCAGCAGCCCGACGGGACAGGGGAATTTCTATGGCTACACCTTC. Translated: CASSPTGQGNFYGYTF.